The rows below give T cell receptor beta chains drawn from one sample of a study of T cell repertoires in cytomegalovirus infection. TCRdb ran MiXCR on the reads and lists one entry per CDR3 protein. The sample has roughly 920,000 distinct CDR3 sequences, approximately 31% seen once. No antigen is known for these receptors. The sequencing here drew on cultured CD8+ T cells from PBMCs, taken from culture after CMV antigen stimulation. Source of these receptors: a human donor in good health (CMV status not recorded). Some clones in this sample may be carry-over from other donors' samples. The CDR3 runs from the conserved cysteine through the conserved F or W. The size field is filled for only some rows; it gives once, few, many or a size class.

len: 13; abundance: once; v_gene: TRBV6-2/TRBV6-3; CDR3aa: CASSYSRQETQYF
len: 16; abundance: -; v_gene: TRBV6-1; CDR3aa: CASSEGQIQRSYGYTF
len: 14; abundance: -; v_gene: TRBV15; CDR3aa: CATSPDRAINEQYF
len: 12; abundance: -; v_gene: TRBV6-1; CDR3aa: CASSPGPFQQYF
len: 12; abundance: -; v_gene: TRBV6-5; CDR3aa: CASSTRVHEQFF
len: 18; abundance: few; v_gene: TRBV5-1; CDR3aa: CASSSDPMTGTFESPLHF
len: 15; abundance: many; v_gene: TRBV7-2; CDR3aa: CASSFTSGDYNEQFF
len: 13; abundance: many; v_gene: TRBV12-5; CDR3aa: CASGLHRANGYTF
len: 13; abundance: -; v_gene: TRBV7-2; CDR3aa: CAGQDWFQETQYF
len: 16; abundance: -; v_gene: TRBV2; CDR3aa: CASSEEERGPTDTQYF
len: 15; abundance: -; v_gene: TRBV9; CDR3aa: CASSPSGATVNEQFF
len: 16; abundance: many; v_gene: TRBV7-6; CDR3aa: CASSPPPGANTGELFF
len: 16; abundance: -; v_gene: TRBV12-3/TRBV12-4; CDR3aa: CASTPSGGRSSYEQYF
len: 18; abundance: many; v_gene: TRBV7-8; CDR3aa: CASSLAGGDGDYNSPLHF
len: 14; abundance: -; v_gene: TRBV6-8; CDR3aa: CASSYSQGGSPLHF
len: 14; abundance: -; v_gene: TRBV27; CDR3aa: CASSVYWDHQPQHF
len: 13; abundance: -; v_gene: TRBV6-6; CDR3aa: CASSPGGFYEQYF
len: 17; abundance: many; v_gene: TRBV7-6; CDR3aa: CASSLAKGEAYFNEQFF
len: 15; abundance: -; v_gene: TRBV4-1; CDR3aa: CASSLNREWSYEQYF
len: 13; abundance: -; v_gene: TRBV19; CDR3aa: CVSSIFDQSPKYF